A single sample gave rise to the 17 T cell receptor beta chains below, sequenced in a study of CD8+ T cells in alopecia areata. Isolated RNA was reverse transcribed into cDNA used as the sequencing template. Generated by immunoSEQ multiplex PCR, the TCRdb table keeps only in-frame clones and is missing some. Found here are 110,000 or so clones, about 61% of them singletons; the top ten hold around 2.7%. Sequencing was carried out using CD4+ T cells sorted from blood. These TCRs come from a human donor in good health.

This clone has just a few counts. The J gene is TRBJ1-2, the V gene TRBV5-6; possible D gene TRBD1, 5 bases. Germline V gives CDR1 SGHDT, CDR2 YYEEEE. The CDR3 has 15 amino acids. V was cut by 5 bases and J by 0 bases, with 14 bases left in between. The CDR3 DNA is TGTGCCAGCAGTTGGCCCCAGGGAGCTAACTATGGCTACACCTTC. Protein sequence: CASSWPQGANYGYTF. Combining the CDR3 with reference TRBV5-6 and TRBJ1-2 gives the whole variable domain DAGVTQSPTHLIKTRGQQVTLRCSPKSGHDTVSWYQQALGQGPQFIFQYYEEEERQRGNFPDRFSGHQFPNYSSELNVNALLLGDSALYLCASSWPQGANYGYTFGSGTRLTVV.

V is TRBV29-1 and J is TRBJ1-1; D is ambiguous. Germline CDR1 is SQVTM and CDR2 is ANQGSEA. Deletions cut 8 bases from V and 3 bases from J, with 7 bases between. The CDR3 is made up of 10 amino acids. CDR3 sequence (DNA): TGCAGCTGGTCACACACTGAAGCTTTCTTT. It encodes CSWSHTEAFF. Looking up the rest from reference TRBV29-1 and TRBJ1-1 gives the full variable domain: SAVISQKPSRDICQRGTSLTIQCQVDSQVTMMFWYRQQPGQSLTLIATANQGSEATYESGFVIDKFPISRPNLTFSTLTVSNMSPEDSSIYLCSWSHTEAFFGQGTRLTVV.

This clone was picked up one time. This chain links TRBV9 with TRBJ2-7; possible D gene TRBD1, 5 bases. This CDR3 contains 15 residues. Germline CDR1 SGDLS, CDR2 YYNGEE. The V and J ends lost 3 bases and 2 bases respectively, with 15 bases between them. CDR3 loop: CASSAQSDTTYEQYF. The CDR3 DNA is TGTGCCAGCAGCGCCCAATCGGACACTACCTACGAGCAGTACTTC.

The V call is TRBV7-9, the J call TRBJ2-7; the match to TRBD1 covers 8 bases. The CDR3 is 14 amino acids. V shed 4 bases, J shed 3 bases, and the junction held 5 bases outside the gene matches. CDR1 and CDR2 (germline): SEHNR, FQNEAQ (reference sequence). The CDR3 region has the DNA TGTGCCAGCAGCTCGGGACAGGCGAGCTACGAGCAGTACTTC. Translating gives CASSSGQASYEQYF.

This clone turned up a few times. The chain recombines TRBV29-1 with TRBJ2-1; 8 bases fit TRBD1. Germline CDR1 reads SQVTM; CDR2 reads ANQGSEA. This CDR3 is 14 amino acids long. Trimming at V came to 8 bases and at J to 2 bases, leaving 8 bases not matched to a gene. CDR3 nucleotides: TGCAGCACTTCACAGGGGGGCGCCTACAATGAGCAGTTCTTC. Protein sequence: CSTSQGGAYNEQFF.

This chain joins TRBV5-4 and TRBJ2-5, with 8 positions matching TRBD2. The CDR3 contains 15 residues. J lost 2 bases, V lost 4 bases, and 7 bases had no gene match. Per germline, CDR1 SGHNT and CDR2 YYREEE (reference sequence). The CDR3 nucleotides are TGTGCCAGCAGCCCTCGGGGGGGGCAGCAAGAGACCCAGTACTTC. It codes for CASSPRGGQQETQYF. Full variable domain (rest looked up from reference TRBV5-4 and TRBJ2-5): ETGVTQSPTHLIKTRGQQVTLRCSSQSGHNTVSWYQQALGQGPQFIFQYYREEENGRGNFPPRFSGLQFPNYSSELNVNALELDDSALYLCASSPRGGQQETQYFGPGTRLLVL.

This clone was seen only a few times. This chain joins TRBV20-1 and TRBJ1-1; D call uncertain. The CDR3 covers 11 residues. Trimming shortened V by 0 bases and J by 7 bases, and 6 bases separated the two germline ends. CDR1 and CDR2 from the germline V gene are DFQATT and SNEGSKA (reference sequence). The CDR3 spells CSARDGIEAFF. The CDR3 DNA sequence: TGCAGTGCTAGAGACGGAATTGAAGCTTTCTTT.

The rearrangement uses TRBV20-1 and TRBJ1-1; D may be TRBD1 (5 bases). The CDR3 sequence is 11 residues long. The germline CDR1 and CDR2 sequences are DFQATT and SNEGSKA (reference sequence). The CDR3 protein is CTPGGDTEAFF. CDR3 nucleotide sequence: TGCACCCCTGGGGGAGACACTGAAGCTTTCTTT.

This clone was detected only a few times. The chain couples TRBV4-1 to TRBJ2-1, with 9 bases that match TRBD1. Per the germline V gene, CDR1 is MGHRA and CDR2 is YSYEKL. V lost 1 base to trimming and J lost 5 bases; unmatched junction nucleotides: 6. The CDR3 loop spans 16 amino acids. CDR3 in DNA: TGCGCCAGCAGCCAAGCCGGGACAGGGCGAGACAATGAGCAGTTCTTC. This gives the protein CASSQAGTGRDNEQFF.

This rearrangement joins TRBV30 to TRBJ2-7; D is perhaps TRBD2 (5 bases). Between the trimmed V and J ends, which lost 0 bases and 1 base, there was a span of 7 bases. CDR3 length equals 13 residues. The germline V gene encodes CDR1 GTSNPN and CDR2 SVGIG (reference sequence). CDR3 loop: CAWSVRTSYEQYF. CDR3 sequence (DNA): TGTGCCTGGAGTGTACGGACTTCCTACGAGCAGTACTTC.

V usage is TRBV25-1 and J usage is TRBJ1-2, with D unresolved. The CDR3 has 15 residues. Per the germline V gene, CDR1 is MGHDK and CDR2 is SYGVNS. Trimming cost V 4 bases and J 1 base, with 13 bases left between them. CDR3 DNA: TGTGCCAGCAGTGCCGATAGTATCGGTAACTATGGCTACACCTTC. Amino acid sequence: CASSADSIGNYGYTF.

This chain joins TRBV15 and TRBJ2-6, with D hard to call. The CDR3 consists of 16 residues. V lost 1 base to trimming and J lost 2 bases, with 9 bases between them. CDR1 and CDR2 from the germline V gene are LNHNV and YYDKDF (reference sequence). The CDR3 is CATSRGGDPGANVLTF. The CDR3 DNA reads TGTGCCACCAGCAGAGGTGGGGATCCTGGGGCCAACGTCCTGACTTTC.

The table lists this clone with a few counts. The rearrangement links TRBV9 to TRBJ2-1; tentative D call: TRBD1 (5 bases). The germline CDR1 and CDR2 sequences are SGDLS and YYNGEE. Trimming removed 0 bases from V and 1 base from J, with 14 bases in between. This CDR3 is built from 17 residues. CDR3 nucleotide sequence: TGTGCCAGCAGCGTAGATTCAGGGTACGGGTCCTACAATGAGCAGTTCTTC. Translation: CASSVDSGYGSYNEQFF.

There are a few counts of this clone. The CDR3 region is CASRGGVTIGYTF. DNA of the CDR3: TGTGCCAGCAGAGGGGGGGTAACTATTGGCTACACCTTC. The chain couples TRBV5-4 to TRBJ1-2; a possible D gene is TRBD1 (6 bases). The CDR3 covers 13 residues. In germline, CDR1 is SGHNT, CDR2 YYREEE (reference sequence). The V end was cut by 5 bases, the J end by 7 bases, with 15 bases between.

This clone is medium-sized within its sample. The chain uses TRBV7-6 and TRBJ2-7; TRBD2 aligns across 10 bases. Germline CDR1 reads SGHVS; CDR2 reads FNYEAQ. The CDR3 has 14 amino acids. V lost 2 bases and J lost 7; bases outside the gene matches: 5. The chain's CDR3 is CASSLRRAGGEQYF. The CDR3 DNA is TGTGCCAGCAGCTTAAGGCGAGCGGGGGGGGAGCAGTACTTC.

Points on this clone: One junction end disagrees with the germline gene, perhaps due to a read error. This sequence joins TRBV7-2 and TRBJ2-7, with TRBD2 as a possible D gene (6 bases). This CDR3 is 12 amino acids long. Germline CDR1 is SGHTA and CDR2 is FQGNSA. The DNA of the CDR3 is TGTGCCAGCAGCCTAGGCGGTGGGGGGTCAGACTTC. Its translation: CASSLGGGGSDF.

The chain carries TRBV29-1 and TRBJ2-5; 11 bases are a match to TRBD2. Germline values: CDR1 SQVTM, CDR2 ANQGSEA. This CDR3 comprises 15 residues. J gave up 5 bases and V 4 bases, and 9 bases lay outside the gene matches. The CDR3 here is CSVGTSGGRGETQYF. Here the CDR3 DNA reads TGCAGCGTTGGCACTAGCGGGGGACGAGGGGAGACCCAGTACTTC. The full variable domain, in which reference TRBV29-1 and TRBJ2-5 provide the parts outside the CDR3, is SAVISQKPSRDICQRGTSLTIQCQVDSQVTMMFWYRQQPGQSLTLIATANQGSEATYESGFVIDKFPISRPNLTFSTLTVSNMSPEDSSIYLCSVGTSGGRGETQYFGPGTRLLVL.